A selection of T cell receptor beta chains follows, all from one sample in a study of response to subunit inactivated influenza vaccine. MiXCR, run by TCRdb on the RT-PCR reads, gives a single entry per CDR3 protein. The sample contains just under 550,000 distinct CDR3 sequences, roughly 25% of which appear only once. The sample also formed part of further work on T cells expressing NK-cell markers.

The sample in question was CD4+ T cells sorted from PBMCs, obtained about 11 days after vaccination. The receptor set was obtained from a man between 50 and 59 years old who received an inactivated influenza vaccine. CDR3s include the opening cysteine and the closing phenylalanine or tryptophan. Fields, in order: clone size, D gene, V gene, J gene, CDR3 DNA, CDR3 protein. The D gene is left open where the match is weak. Clone size appears in some rows only: once, few, many, or a class for an expanded clone.

.	TRBD2	TRBV9	TRBJ2-1	TGTGCCAGCAGCGCTAGCGGGACCTCCTACAATGAGCAGTTCTTC	CASSASGTSYNEQFF
few	.	TRBV6-5	TRBJ1-1	TGTGCCAGCAGTTATCTGGTGGCAGGGAGTAGGGCTTTCTTT	CASSYLVAGSRAFF
many	TRBD1	TRBV12-3/TRBV12-4	TRBJ2-5	TGTGCCAGCAGTAAAGATTCGACAGGGAGAGAGACCCAGTACTTC	CASSKDSTGRETQYF
.	.	TRBV11-2	TRBJ2-1	TGTGCCAGCTCCCTAGTAAAGCCTGAGCAGTTCTTC	CASSLVKPEQFF
few	.	TRBV10-3	TRBJ2-5	TGTGCCATCAGTGGTTTCAGGGGAGAGACCCAGTACTTC	CAISGFRGETQYF
few	.	TRBV29-1	TRBJ2-7	TGCAGCGCGGGATCCGGGGCAGGGACGAACAACGAGCAGTACTTC	CSAGSGAGTNNEQYF
few	.	TRBV6-2/TRBV6-3	TRBJ1-5	TGTGCCAGCAGTTACTACGGGCGCAATCAGCCCCAGCATTTT	CASSYYGRNQPQHF
few	.	TRBV30	TRBJ2-1	TGTGCCTGGAGTCCCCTGACGGGACTCGATGAGCAGTTCTTC	CAWSPLTGLDEQFF
few	TRBD1	TRBV7-9	TRBJ2-2	TGTGCCAGCAACACTCCAGGGGGCCAGAACACCGGGGAGCTGTTTTTT	CASNTPGGQNTGELFF
.	TRBD1	TRBV6-1	TRBJ2-7	TGTGCCAGCAGGCGGGGACAGGGGAACTACGAGCAGTACTTC	CASRRGQGNYEQYF
few	TRBD1	TRBV27	TRBJ2-3	TGTGCCAGCAGTTTGCCGACAGGGGGAGGCACAGATACGCAGTATTTT	CASSLPTGGGTDTQYF
few	TRBD1	TRBV15	TRBJ1-2	TGTGCCACCAGCAGAGAGACGACAGGGACATATGGCTACACCTTC	CATSRETTGTYGYTF
.	TRBD1	TRBV12-3/TRBV12-4	TRBJ1-4	TGTGCCAGCAGTGTACAGGGGCTTAATGAAAAACTGTTTTTT	CASSVQGLNEKLFF
few	TRBD1	TRBV5-1	TRBJ2-3	TGCGCCACCGCAAATATGGGACAGGGAACAGATACGCAGTATTTT	CATANMGQGTDTQYF